What follows describes a single TCR beta chain. This record comes from a study of blood T cell repertoires in COVID-19. Libraries were prepared by immunoSEQ multiplex PCR; TCRdb keeps only in-frame clonotypes and omits some of them. The sample consists of about 190,000 clones, 75% to 85% of them appearing once. The study drew participants aged 18 to 89 years from approximately 25 US areas. Germline CDR1 is LGHDT and CDR2 is YNNKEL (reference sequence). V gave up 4 bases and J gave up 4 bases; unmatched junction bases: 3. The CDR3 spans 13 residues. V is TRBV3-1 (or the pseudogene TRBV3-2) and J is TRBJ1-2, with 7 bases identical to TRBD1. The sequence was obtained from a woman in her fifties or sixties with acute COVID-19. Material: PBMCs or T cells enriched from blood (not recorded which). CDR3 sequence: CASSRGQFYGYTF. The CDR3 nucleotides read TGTGCCAGCAGCCGGGGACAGTTCTATGGCTACACCTTC.